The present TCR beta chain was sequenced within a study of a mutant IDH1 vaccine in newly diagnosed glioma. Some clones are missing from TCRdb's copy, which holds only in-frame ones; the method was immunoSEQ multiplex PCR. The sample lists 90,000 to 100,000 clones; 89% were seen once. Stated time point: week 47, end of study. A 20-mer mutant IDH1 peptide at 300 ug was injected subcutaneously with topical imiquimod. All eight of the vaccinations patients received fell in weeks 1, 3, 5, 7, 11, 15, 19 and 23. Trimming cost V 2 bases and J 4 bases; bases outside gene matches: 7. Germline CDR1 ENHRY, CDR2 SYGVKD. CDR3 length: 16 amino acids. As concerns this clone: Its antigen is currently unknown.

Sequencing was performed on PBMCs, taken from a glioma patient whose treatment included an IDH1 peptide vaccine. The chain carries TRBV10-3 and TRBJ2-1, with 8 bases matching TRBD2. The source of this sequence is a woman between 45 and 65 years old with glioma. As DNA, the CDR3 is TGTGCCATCAGTGAGAAAGGTAGCGGGGTATACAATGAGCAGTTCTTC. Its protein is CAISEKGSGVYNEQFF.